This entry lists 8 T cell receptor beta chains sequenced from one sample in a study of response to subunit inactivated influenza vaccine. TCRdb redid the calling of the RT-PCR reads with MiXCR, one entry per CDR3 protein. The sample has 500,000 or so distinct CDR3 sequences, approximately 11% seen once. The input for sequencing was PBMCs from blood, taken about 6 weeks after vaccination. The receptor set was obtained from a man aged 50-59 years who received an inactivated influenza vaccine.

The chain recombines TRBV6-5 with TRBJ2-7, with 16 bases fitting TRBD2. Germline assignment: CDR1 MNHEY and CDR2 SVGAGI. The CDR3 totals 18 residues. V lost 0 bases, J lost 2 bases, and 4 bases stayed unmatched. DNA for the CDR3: TGTGCCAGCAGTTACTCGGGGACTAGCGGGGGGGCTGCCTACGAGCAGTACTTC. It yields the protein CASSYSGTSGGAAYEQYF.

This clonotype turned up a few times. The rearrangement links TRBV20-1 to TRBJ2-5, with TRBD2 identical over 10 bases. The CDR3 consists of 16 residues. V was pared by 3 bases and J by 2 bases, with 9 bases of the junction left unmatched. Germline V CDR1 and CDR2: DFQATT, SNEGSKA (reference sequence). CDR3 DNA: TGCAGTGCTAGCCCAGGGACTAGCGTGGATCAAGAGACCCAGTACTTC. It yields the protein CSASPGTSVDQETQYF.

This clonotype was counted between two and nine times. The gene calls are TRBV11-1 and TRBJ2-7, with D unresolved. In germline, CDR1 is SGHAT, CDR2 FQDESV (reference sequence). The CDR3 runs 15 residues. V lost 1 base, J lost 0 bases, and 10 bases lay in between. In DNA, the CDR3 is TGTGCCAGCAGCTTAGGGCCGACCAGCTCCTACGAGCAGTACTTC. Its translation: CASSLGPTSSYEQYF.

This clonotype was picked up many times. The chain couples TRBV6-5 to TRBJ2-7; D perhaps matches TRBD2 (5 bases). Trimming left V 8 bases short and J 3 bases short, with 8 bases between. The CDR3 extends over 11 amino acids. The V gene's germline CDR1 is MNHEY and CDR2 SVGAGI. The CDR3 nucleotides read TGTGCCAGCGGAGGAGGCTACGAGCAGTACTTC. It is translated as CASGGGYEQYF.

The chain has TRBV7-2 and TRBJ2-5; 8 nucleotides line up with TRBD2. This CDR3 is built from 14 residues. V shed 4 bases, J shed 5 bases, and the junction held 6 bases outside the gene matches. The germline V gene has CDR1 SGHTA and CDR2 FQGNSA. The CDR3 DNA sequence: TGTGCCAGCAGCTCGGTAGCGGGATGGGAGACCCAGTACTTC. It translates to CASSSVAGWETQYF.

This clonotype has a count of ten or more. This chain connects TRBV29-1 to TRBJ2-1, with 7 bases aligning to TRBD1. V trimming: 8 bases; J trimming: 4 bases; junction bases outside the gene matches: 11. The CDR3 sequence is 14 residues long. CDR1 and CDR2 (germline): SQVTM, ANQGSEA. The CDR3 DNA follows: TGCAGCACCCGCGCCGGGACAGCTTACAATGAGCAGTTCTTC. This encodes CSTRAGTAYNEQFF.

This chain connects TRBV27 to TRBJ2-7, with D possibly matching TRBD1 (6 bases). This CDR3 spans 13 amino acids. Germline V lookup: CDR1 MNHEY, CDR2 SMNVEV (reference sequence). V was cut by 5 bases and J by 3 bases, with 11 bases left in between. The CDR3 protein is CASSKGDIYEQYF. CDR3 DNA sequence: TGTGCCAGCAGTAAAGGGGACATCTACGAGCAGTACTTC.

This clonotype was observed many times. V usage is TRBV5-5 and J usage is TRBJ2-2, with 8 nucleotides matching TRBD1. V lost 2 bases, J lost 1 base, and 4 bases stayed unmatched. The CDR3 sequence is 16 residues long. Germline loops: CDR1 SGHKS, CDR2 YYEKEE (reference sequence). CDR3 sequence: CASSFQTGVNTGELFF. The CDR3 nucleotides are TGTGCCAGCAGCTTCCAGACAGGGGTGAACACCGGGGAGCTGTTTTTT.